A single sample is the source of the 22 T cell receptor beta chains below, sequenced in a study of blood T cells in healthy people across ages. The authors ran a second PCR of 7 to 11 cycles using a sample-barcoded 5' primer and a J-beta primer mix. TCRdb re-analysed the 5' RACE reads in MiXCR, keeping a single row per CDR3 protein. The sample records approximately 960,000 distinct CDR3 sequences, 25% to 35% being singletons. The data were also submitted as part of a second study, on T cells of mothers and their children.

Sequences were obtained from blood. Receptors originate from a woman aged 35 to 49 in good health.

On this clonotype itself: Its ends do not fully match the called genes, so a read error is possible. The chain uses TRBV30 and TRBJ2-3, with 8 bases matching TRBD2. CDR1 GTSNPN and CDR2 SVGIG come from the germline V gene (reference sequence). This CDR3 has 14 amino acids. Here the CDR3 DNA reads TGTGCCGGGAGAGAGCGGGGGTACACAGATACGCAGTATTTT. Its translation: CAGRERGYTDTQYF.

About this clonotype: This may come from a read error, since a much larger clone is one base off. The V and J genes are TRBV3-1 and TRBJ2-7, with D tentatively TRBD1 or TRBD2 (5 bases each). There are 14 residues in the CDR3. Germline-derived CDR1 and CDR2 are LGHDT and YNNKEL (reference sequence). Trimming left V 3 bases short and J 2 bases short, with 11 bases between. The CDR3 region has the DNA TGTGCCAGCAGCCAGAGGGGAAGTACCTACGAGCAGTACTTC. Translation: CASSQRGSTYEQYF.

As regards this clonotype: Just one base apart from a much larger clone, this may be a read error. The chain has TRBV9 and TRBJ2-1; maybe TRBD1 (6 bases). Per germline, CDR1 SGDLS and CDR2 YYNGEE. Trimming stripped 6 bases from V and 5 bases from J, with 18 bases between. The CDR3 has 15 amino acids. DNA for the CDR3: TGTGCCAGCAACACATCCGGGACATCCAACAATGAGCAGTTCTTC. It specifies CASNTSGTSNNEQFF.

This clonotype was detected a few times. This chain links TRBV15 with TRBJ1-1; 8 nucleotides agree with TRBD1. Per germline, CDR1 LNHNV and CDR2 YYDKDF (reference sequence). J lost 4 bases, V lost 4 bases, and 5 bases had no gene match. The CDR3 contains 14 residues. DNA for the CDR3: TGTGCCACCAGCACGGGGACAGGCCTCACTGAAGCTTTCTTT. Its translation: CATSTGTGLTEAFF.

This clonotype appeared a few times. V gene TRBV27 combines with J gene TRBJ2-4; the match to TRBD2 covers 8 bases. The closer fit of TRBJ2-5 to the DNA end suggests the J call may be wrong. The CDR3 totals 15 residues. Germline values: CDR1 MNHEY, CDR2 SMNVEV (reference sequence). The CDR3 sequence: CASRPRLAIVETQYF. CDR3 coding DNA: TGTGCCAGCAGGCCGAGACTAGCGATTGTAGAGACCCAGTACTTC.

The chain uses TRBV20-1 and TRBJ1-6; 8 bases agree with TRBD1. V lost 4 bases, J lost 7 bases, and 6 bases stayed unmatched. This CDR3 spans 14 amino acids. The germline V gene encodes CDR1 DFQATT and CDR2 SNEGSKA (reference sequence). The CDR3 reads CSATGQGRNSPLHF. CDR3 nucleotide sequence: TGCAGTGCTACAGGACAGGGACGGAATTCACCCCTCCACTTT.

Only a few counts were recorded for this clonotype. The germline gene is not matched at one end of the junction; a read error may be the cause. The chain employs TRBV25-1 and TRBJ2-5; D remains unclear. The CDR3 loop spans 11 amino acids. Germline-derived CDR1 and CDR2 are MGHDK and SYGVNS. CDR3 sequence reads: CAGSESETQYF. Written as DNA, the CDR3 is TGTGCCGGCAGTGAATCGGAGACCCAGTACTTC.

In this sample, this clonotype turned up a few times. J is TRBJ1-2 and V is TRBV14, with 7 bases that match TRBD1. Germline CDR1 is SGHDN and CDR2 is FVKESK. V shed 1 base, J shed 7 bases, and the junction held 3 bases outside the gene matches. The CDR3 runs 13 residues. CDR3 sequence reads: CASSQGQGVGYTF. Written as DNA, the CDR3 is TGTGCCAGCAGCCAAGGGCAGGGGGTTGGCTACACCTTC.

This clonotype counts as medium-sized. The rearrangement uses TRBV20-1 and TRBJ2-1, with 8 bases that match TRBD2. V lost 3 bases and J lost 8; bases outside the gene matches: 6. Germline values: CDR1 DFQATT, CDR2 SNEGSKA (reference sequence). The CDR3 contains 13 residues. The CDR3 reads CSARGTSSDEQFF. CDR3 DNA: TGCAGTGCTAGGGGGACTAGTAGCGATGAGCAGTTCTTC.

The rearrangement joins TRBV18 to TRBJ1-5; 8 bases are a match to TRBD1. J gave up 3 bases and V 5 bases, and 6 bases lay outside the gene matches. CDR3 length: 15 amino acids. Looked up from germline, CDR1 is KGHSH and CDR2 is LQKENI. The CDR3 reads CASSGQGGINQPQHF. The CDR3 nucleotides are TGTGCCAGCTCAGGACAGGGCGGAATCAATCAGCCCCAGCATTTT. Supplemented by reference TRBV18 and TRBJ1-5, the full variable domain reads NAGVMQNPRHLVRRRGQEARLRCSPMKGHSHVYWYRQLPEEGLKFMVYLQKENIIDESGMPKERFSAEFPKEGPSILRIQQVVRGDSAAYFCASSGQGGINQPQHFGDGTRLSIL.

The CDR3 sequence is CASSPRVNRASTEAFF. CDR3 DNA sequence: TGCGCCAGCAGCCCCCGGGTGAACAGGGCCTCGACTGAAGCTTTCTTT. V gene TRBV5-1 combines with J gene TRBJ1-1; D possibly corresponds to TRBD1 (6 bases). Germline V lookup: CDR1 SGHRS, CDR2 YFSETQ. The V and J ends lost 4 bases and 5 bases respectively, with 21 bases between them. The CDR3 covers 16 residues.

Note on this clonotype: This may come from a read error, since a much larger clone is one base off. V usage is TRBV6-1 and J usage is TRBJ2-7; D ambiguous. The germline CDR1 and CDR2 sequences are MNHNS and SASEGT. This CDR3 has 11 amino acids. CDR3 coding DNA: TGTGCCAGCGGTGACCTGAACGAGCAGTACTTC. Translating it yields CASGDLNEQYF.

The table lists this clonotype with many counts. This chain joins TRBV7-2 and TRBJ2-1, with a tentative D call TRBD1 (6 bases). From germline, CDR1 is SGHTA and CDR2 FQGNSA. The CDR3 contains 12 residues. Trimming pared 6 bases from V and 8 bases from J, leaving 11 bases between. In DNA form, the CDR3 reads TGTGCCAGCAGGCTACAGGGTTATGAGCAGTTCTTC. Protein product: CASRLQGYEQFF. Combining the CDR3 with reference TRBV7-2 and TRBJ2-1 gives the whole variable domain GAGVSQSPSNKVTEKGKDVELRCDPISGHTALYWYRQSLGQGLEFLIYFQGNSAPDKSGLPSDRFSAERTGGSVSTLTIQRTQQEDSAVYLCASRLQGYEQFFGPGTRLTVL.

This clonotype came up many times. The genes are TRBV7-9 and TRBJ2-7, with 8 nucleotides matching TRBD1. V was pared by 3 bases and J by 2 bases, with 9 bases of the junction left unmatched. Germline V gene lookup returns CDR1 SEHNR and CDR2 FQNEAQ (reference sequence). The CDR3 is 16 amino acids. The CDR3 loop is CASSLLDRASPYEQYF. The CDR3 DNA reads TGTGCCAGCAGCTTGCTGGACAGGGCTTCGCCCTACGAGCAGTACTTC.

The gene calls are TRBV7-3 and TRBJ2-6; 9 bases are a match to TRBD2. Germline CDR1 reads SGHTA; CDR2 reads FQGTGA. The CDR3 has 19 amino acids. The J segment lost 0 bases and the V segment lost 5 bases, leaving 11 bases of the junction unmatched. CDR3 sequence (DNA): TGTGCCAGCAGCCGGTCCCCTAGCGGGGTTAACTCTGGGGCCAACGTCCTGACTTTC. It encodes CASSRSPSGVNSGANVLTF.

This sequence joins TRBV6-5 and TRBJ2-1; TRBD1 matches at 9 bases. This CDR3 is built from 14 residues. The germline CDR1 and CDR2 sequences are MNHEY and SVGAGI. V shed 5 bases and J 6 bases; nucleotides not matched to a gene: 5. CDR3 nucleotide sequence: TGTGCCAGCAGTCTACAGGGGGCGAGCAATGAGCAGTTCTTC. This encodes CASSLQGASNEQFF.

This clonotype was counted ten times or more. The chain couples TRBV18 to TRBJ2-6; 9 bases line up with TRBD1. This CDR3 comprises 19 residues. CDR1 is KGHSH and CDR2 is LQKENI in the germline V gene. The V gene end was trimmed by 3 bases and the J gene end by 0 bases; junction bases not matched to a gene: 9. In DNA, the CDR3 is TGTGCCAGCTCACCTATGCAGAGGACAGGGGTCTCTGGGGCCAACGTCCTGACTTTC. As protein: CASSPMQRTGVSGANVLTF.

This clonotype was observed many times. The V and J genes are TRBV20-1 and TRBJ2-4, with 8 positions matching TRBD1. V lost 3 bases and J lost 0; bases outside the gene matches: 13. The CDR3 runs 18 residues. Germline loops: CDR1 DFQATT, CDR2 SNEGSKA (reference sequence). CDR3 coding DNA: TGCAGTGCTAGTGGTCAGGGGGCCCCAGGGCTAGCCAAAAACATTCAGTACTTC. Translation: CSASGQGAPGLAKNIQYF.

This clonotype was counted many times. The chain links TRBV11-2 to TRBJ2-1; 7 nucleotides line up with TRBD1. Per germline, CDR1 SGHAT and CDR2 FQNNGV. The CDR3 spans 15 residues. With V trimmed by 4 bases and J by 5 bases, 8 bases remained unmatched. The CDR3 region is CASSYRGGVDNEQFF. In nucleotides, the CDR3 is TGTGCCAGCAGCTACAGGGGTGGGGTGGACAATGAGCAGTTCTTC.

As to this clonotype: This clone may be a read error of a much larger clone one base away. The rearrangement uses TRBV5-1 and TRBJ2-6, with D possibly TRBD1 on 5 matching bases. The CDR3 spans 16 residues. Germline V gene lookup returns CDR1 SGHRS and CDR2 YFSETQ. The DNA of the CDR3 is TGCGCCAGCAGCTCCCGTGGGCTCTCTGGGGCCAACGTCCCGACTTTC. Amino acids: CASSSRGLSGANVPTF. Combining the CDR3 with reference TRBV5-1 and TRBJ2-6 gives the whole variable domain KAGVTQTPRYLIKTRGQQVTLSCSPISGHRSVSWYQQTPGQGLQFLFEYFSETQRNKGNFPGRFSGRQFSNSRSEMNVSTLELGDSALYLCASSSRGLSGANVPTFGAGSRLTVL.

There are a few counts of this clonotype. This chain connects TRBV20-1 to TRBJ2-4, with TRBD2 matching over 10 bases. Germline V gene lookup returns CDR1 DFQATT and CDR2 SNEGSKA (reference sequence). The CDR3 covers 15 residues. J was trimmed by 2 bases and V by 5 bases; bases with no gene match: 6. CDR3 loop: CSAASGRASKNIQYF. Written as DNA, the CDR3 is TGCAGTGCTGCGAGCGGGAGGGCCTCCAAAAACATTCAGTACTTC.

The chain recombines TRBV20-1 with TRBJ2-3, with TRBD2 as a possible D gene (7 bases). CDR3 size: 14 residues. Germline CDR1 reads DFQATT; CDR2 reads SNEGSKA (reference sequence). V was clipped by 6 bases and J by 4 bases, with 17 bases between them. CDR3 sequence reads: CSATRGQFPDTQYF. The CDR3 DNA sequence: TGCAGTGCAACGCGGGGGCAGTTCCCAGATACGCAGTATTTT.